These 12 T cell receptor beta chains came from one sample sequenced in a study of blood T cell repertoires in COVID-19. Sequencing was performed with immunoSEQ multiplex PCR; in TCRdb, only in-frame clones are kept and a portion is missing. The table lists 250,000 to 350,000 clones, approximately 84% of them singletons. The sequenced material came from peripheral blood. Receptors were obtained from a human donor with COVID-19, enrolled during active disease. The donor label of this sample is uncertain.

J is TRBJ1-6 and V is TRBV28; TRBD1 is a possible D gene (6 bases). Trimming cost V 11 bases and J 14 bases, with 16 bases left between them. The CDR3 is 11 residues long. Per germline, CDR1 MDHEN and CDR2 SYDVKM. The CDR3 reads CALREGVSLHF. CDR3 in DNA: TGTGCCCTGAGGGAGGGGGTCTCCCTCCACTTT.

The chain carries TRBV9 and TRBJ2-2; 8 bases align to TRBD2. Germline V lookup: CDR1 SGDLS, CDR2 YYNGEE. J gave up 0 bases and V 4 bases, and 11 bases lay outside the gene matches. The CDR3 totals 18 residues. The CDR3 sequence: CASSTRVTSGANTGELFF. In nucleotides, the CDR3 is TGTGCCAGCAGCACCCGGGTTACTAGCGGTGCGAACACCGGGGAGCTGTTTTTT.

The J gene is TRBJ1-2, the V gene TRBV28; D is unclear. Deletions cut 4 bases from V and 5 bases from J, with 8 bases between. Germline values: CDR1 MDHEN, CDR2 SYDVKM. The CDR3 spans 12 residues. The CDR3 sequence is CASSSFGYGYTF. Here the CDR3 DNA reads TGTGCCAGCAGTTCCTTCGGGTATGGCTACACCTTC.

V is TRBV6-5 and J is TRBJ2-1, with D tentatively TRBD2 (6 bases). Trimming cost V 1 base and J 7 bases, with 17 bases left between them. The CDR3 loop spans 16 amino acids. Germline lookup yields CDR1 MNHEY and CDR2 SVGAGI. CDR3 loop: CASSYLPLNGGNEQFF. The CDR3, as DNA: TGTGCCAGCAGTTACTTACCATTAAATGGAGGGAATGAGCAGTTCTTC.

The V and J genes are TRBV11-2 and TRBJ2-7, with D maybe TRBD1 (6 bases). V lost 4 bases and J lost 3, with 10 bases in between. The germline gives CDR1 SGHAT, CDR2 FQNNGV. This CDR3 is 13 amino acids long. CDR3 amino acids: CASSSGQSYEQYF. The CDR3 nucleotides are TGTGCCAGCAGCTCAGGACAGAGCTACGAGCAGTACTTC.

Comment on this clone: One end of the junction is discordant with germline, which a read error may explain. The gene calls are TRBV18 and TRBJ2-5; possibly TRBD2 for D (6 bases). Germline loops: CDR1 KGHSH, CDR2 LQKENI. The CDR3 has 15 residues. Here the CDR3 DNA reads TGTGCCACCTCACCGGGACTCCGATCAATCCAGACCCAGTACTTC. Protein sequence: CATSPGLRSIQTQYF.

J is TRBJ1-1 and V is TRBV9, with 9 bases aligning to TRBD1. This CDR3 has 16 amino acids. J lost 2 bases, V lost 3 bases, and 8 bases had no gene match. The germline CDR1 and CDR2 sequences are SGDLS and YYNGEE. This CDR3 is CASSEGQGSSNTEAFF. In DNA form, the CDR3 reads TGTGCCAGCAGCGAAGGACAGGGGAGTTCTAACACTGAAGCTTTCTTT.

The chain couples TRBV2 to TRBJ2-1, with TRBD2 as a possible D gene (6 bases). Trimming took off 7 bases at V and 0 bases at J, with 10 bases between the two ends. Germline V gene lookup returns CDR1 SNHLY and CDR2 FYNNEI. The CDR3 is 14 residues long. The CDR3: CASMEGISYNEQFF. The CDR3 nucleotides read TGTGCCAGCATGGAGGGAATCTCCTACAATGAGCAGTTCTTC.

The chain uses TRBV29-1 and TRBJ2-3, with TRBD1 identical over 7 bases. In germline, CDR1 is SQVTM, CDR2 ANQGSEA. V shed 6 bases and J 0 bases; nucleotides not matched to a gene: 12. The CDR3 spans 16 residues. The CDR3 protein is CSVHRDSSTSTDTQYF. CDR3 in DNA: TGCAGCGTACACCGGGACAGTTCAACTAGCACAGATACGCAGTATTTT.

A word on this clone: The same CDR3 arises from other DNA sequences in this sample as well. The rearrangement uses TRBV19 and TRBJ2-2; 14 nucleotides agree with TRBD2. Germline trimming cut 3 bases from V and 3 bases from J; bases unmatched to any gene: 0. Germline V lookup: CDR1 LNHDA, CDR2 SQIVND (reference sequence). This CDR3 contains 16 residues. In DNA, the CDR3 is TGTGCCAGTAGTATGGGACTAGCGGGGGACACCGGGGAGCTGTTTTTT. Encoded protein: CASSMGLAGDTGELFF.

The rearrangement uses TRBV15 and TRBJ2-3; 9 bases line up with TRBD1. The CDR3 contains 15 residues. CDR1 is LNHNV and CDR2 is YYDKDF in the germline V gene (reference sequence). After removal of 7 bases from V and 2 bases from J, the junction contained 7 bases not matched to a gene. The CDR3 here is CATTRDRELTDTQYF. The CDR3 region has the DNA TGTGCCACCACGAGGGACAGGGAACTCACAGATACGCAGTATTTT.

This clone was observed a handful of times. The chain employs TRBV3-1 (or the pseudogene TRBV3-2) and TRBJ2-1; a weak D match, TRBD2 (6 bases). Germline V gene sequence: CDR1 LGHDT, CDR2 YNNKEL (reference sequence). V lost 1 base and J 3 bases, leaving 10 bases between the germline ends. The CDR3 has 15 amino acids. CDR3 in DNA: TGTGCCAGCAGCCAAGGACGGGGGTACTACAATGAGCAGTTCTTC. Protein product: CASSQGRGYYNEQFF.